Presented here are 10 T cell receptor beta chains from one specimen sequenced in a study of blood T cell repertoires in COVID-19. Here immunoSEQ multiplex PCR was the method, and the copy in TCRdb shows in-frame clones only, minus some. The data contain 310,000 or so clones, roughly 87% of them singletons. The sample consisted of peripheral blood. These receptors all come from a man aged 30 to 39 with COVID-19, enrolled during active disease.

This chain uses TRBV7-2 with TRBJ2-7, with 8 bases that match TRBD1. The germline gives CDR1 SGHTA, CDR2 FQGNSA. This CDR3 is 14 amino acids long. V trimming: 3 bases; J trimming: 6 bases; junction bases outside the gene matches: 7. CDR3 coding DNA: TGTGCCAGCAGCTTCCAAGGGGGACAGGCCGAGCAGTACTTC. Encoded protein: CASSFQGGQAEQYF.

The V and J genes are TRBV4-1 and TRBJ1-2, with 7 bases identical to TRBD1. CDR3 length equals 18 residues. J was trimmed by 0 bases and V by 0 bases; bases with no gene match: 10. Per germline, CDR1 MGHRA and CDR2 YSYEKL. This CDR3 is CASSQDWGTVTPNYGYTF. The CDR3 DNA is TGCGCCAGCAGCCAAGATTGGGGGACAGTTACTCCTAACTATGGCTACACCTTC.

CDR3 in amino acids: CASSLGLGDTEAFF. DNA of the CDR3: TGTGCCAGCAGCCTGGGACTTGGAGACACTGAAGCTTTCTTT. This sequence joins TRBV7-9 and TRBJ1-1, with D possibly being TRBD1 (5 bases). The CDR3 is 14 amino acids. The germline V gene has CDR1 SEHNR and CDR2 FQNEAQ (reference sequence). The V gene lost 5 bases and the J gene lost 3 bases, with 13 bases spanning the gap.

V and J are TRBV6-5 and TRBJ2-2, with D hard to call. Germline CDR1 and CDR2: MNHEY and SVGAGI. The germline V and J ends were trimmed by 6 bases and 3 bases, with 11 bases remaining between them. The CDR3 has 14 residues. Here the CDR3 DNA reads TGTGCCAGCAGCCCGGGTCCCTACACCGGGGAGCTGTTTTTT. This codes for CASSPGPYTGELFF.

This clone was seen once. The chain has TRBV4-3 and TRBJ1-3, with a weak D call TRBD1 (6 bases). Between the trimmed V and J ends, which lost 0 bases and 2 bases, there was a span of 14 bases. The germline CDR1 and CDR2 sequences are LGHNA and YSLEER. The CDR3 sequence is 17 residues long. Written as DNA, the CDR3 is TGCGCCAGCAGCCAAGATCCCACAGGGAGCGCTGGAAACACCATATATTTT. Amino acids: CASSQDPTGSAGNTIYF.

This sequence joins TRBV24-1 and TRBJ2-5; 11 bases align to TRBD2. The CDR3 sequence is 14 residues long. Looked up from germline, CDR1 is KGHDR and CDR2 is SFDVKD. V trimming: 6 bases; J trimming: 5 bases; junction bases outside the gene matches: 4. CDR3 region: CATSLAGGEETQYF. CDR3 nucleotide sequence: TGTGCCACCAGTTTAGCGGGAGGGGAGGAGACCCAGTACTTC.

The J gene is TRBJ1-2, the V gene TRBV3-1 (or the pseudogene TRBV3-2); TRBD1 agrees at 10 bases. The germline V gene encodes CDR1 LGHDT and CDR2 YNNKEL (reference sequence). V gave up 0 bases and J gave up 4 bases; unmatched junction bases: 14. This CDR3 is 19 amino acids long. CDR3: CASSQETLTGGGWRYGYTF. CDR3 nucleotides: TGTGCCAGCAGCCAAGAGACGTTGACAGGGGGCGGGTGGCGCTATGGCTACACCTTC.

The chain uses TRBV10-1 and TRBJ1-4; 12 bases map to TRBD1. The CDR3 loop spans 16 amino acids. CDR1 is WNHNN and CDR2 is SYGVQD in the germline V gene (reference sequence). V shed 7 bases, J shed 7 bases, and the junction held 10 bases outside the gene matches. Here the CDR3 reads CASTSRDRGQAEKLFF. CDR3 sequence (DNA): TGCGCCAGCACGTCCCGGGACAGGGGGCAGGCTGAAAAACTGTTTTTT.

V and J are TRBV6-1 and TRBJ1-1; the D gene is possibly TRBD1 (5 bases). Germline-derived CDR1 and CDR2 are MNHNS and SASEGT. V was clipped by 4 bases and J by 1 base, with 16 bases between them. This CDR3 has 16 amino acids. In DNA form, the CDR3 reads TGTGCCAGCAGTGCTGGCCGCGACAGAGCGAACACTGAAGCTTTCTTT. Translation gives CASSAGRDRANTEAFF.

The chain recombines TRBV2 with TRBJ2-1, with unresolved D. The V gene's germline CDR1 is SNHLY and CDR2 FYNNEI. Trimming took 7 bases from V and 0 from J, leaving 13 bases between them. This CDR3 contains 15 residues. This CDR3 reads CASNRLRSSYNEQFF. In nucleotides, the CDR3 is TGTGCCAGCAACCGACTCCGAAGCTCCTACAATGAGCAGTTCTTC.